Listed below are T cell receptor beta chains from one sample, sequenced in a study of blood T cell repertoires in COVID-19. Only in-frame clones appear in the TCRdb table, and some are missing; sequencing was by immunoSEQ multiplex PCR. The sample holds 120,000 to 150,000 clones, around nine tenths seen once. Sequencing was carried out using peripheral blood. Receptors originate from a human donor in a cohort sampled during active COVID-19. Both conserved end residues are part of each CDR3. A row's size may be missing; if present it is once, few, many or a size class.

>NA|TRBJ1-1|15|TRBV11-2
CASSPWTGGITEAFF
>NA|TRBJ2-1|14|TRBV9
CASTPGQGYNEQFF
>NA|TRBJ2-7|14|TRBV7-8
CASSSYGISYEQYF
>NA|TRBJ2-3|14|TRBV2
CASLFTGHTHTQYF
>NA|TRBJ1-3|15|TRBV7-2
CASSMGQGIGNTIYF
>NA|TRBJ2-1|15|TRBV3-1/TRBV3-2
CASSRTRQSNNEQFF
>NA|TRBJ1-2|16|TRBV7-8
CASSLAPPGGGYGYTF
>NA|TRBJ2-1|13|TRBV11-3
CASSLDYSNEQFF
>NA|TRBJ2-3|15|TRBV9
CASSVGRGGLDTQYF
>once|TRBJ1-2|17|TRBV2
CASSALKRDRGDYGYTF
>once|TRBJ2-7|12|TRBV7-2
CASSYRGDEQYF
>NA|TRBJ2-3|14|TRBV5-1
CASRGDWSTDTQYF
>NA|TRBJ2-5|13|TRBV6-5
CASSLGATSAQYF
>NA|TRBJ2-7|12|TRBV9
CASSASRGEQYF
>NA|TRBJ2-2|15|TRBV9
CASSPSGGASGELFF
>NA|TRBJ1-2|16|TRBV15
CATSARPGTGGYGYTF
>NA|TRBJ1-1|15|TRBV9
CASSSGTGTNTEAFF
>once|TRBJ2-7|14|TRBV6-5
CASRDSRPSYEQYF
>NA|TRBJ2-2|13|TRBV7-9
CASSLVESGELFF
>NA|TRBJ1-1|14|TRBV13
CASSPDRGNTEAFF
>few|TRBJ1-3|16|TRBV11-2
CASSFMGQGSGNTIYF
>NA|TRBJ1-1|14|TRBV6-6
CASSYAGGNTEAFF
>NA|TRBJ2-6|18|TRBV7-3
CASSGNSGFFSGANVLTF
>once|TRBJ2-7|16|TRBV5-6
CASSLGGGMNSYEQYF
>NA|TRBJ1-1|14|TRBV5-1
CASSTRVADTEAFF
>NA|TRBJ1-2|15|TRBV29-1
CSVVERQRGNYGYTF
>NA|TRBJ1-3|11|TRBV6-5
CASRKGITIYF
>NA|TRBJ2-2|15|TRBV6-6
CASSYENWNTGELFF
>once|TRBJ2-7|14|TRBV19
CASSPRMSFREQYF
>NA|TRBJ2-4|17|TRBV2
CASSRGDRLVAKNIQYF
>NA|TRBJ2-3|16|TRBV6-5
CASSFLQGDEADTQYF
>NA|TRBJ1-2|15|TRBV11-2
CASSSRQGDNYGYTF
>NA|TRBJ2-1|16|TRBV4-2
CASSQGTSGGANEQFF
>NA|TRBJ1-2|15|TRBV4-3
CASSQGLIGYYGYTF
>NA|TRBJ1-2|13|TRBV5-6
CASSLRGNYGYTF
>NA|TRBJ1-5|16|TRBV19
CASSSDRVGSNQPQHF
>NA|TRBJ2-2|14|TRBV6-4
CASRTGGETGELFF
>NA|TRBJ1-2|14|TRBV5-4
CASSGRDRVEGYTF
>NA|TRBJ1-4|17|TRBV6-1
CASSETPGVAANEKLFF
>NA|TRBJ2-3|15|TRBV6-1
CASSEDRGYTDTQYF
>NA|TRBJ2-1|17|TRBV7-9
CASSLELAGRAYNEQFF